These 30 T cell receptor beta chains were all obtained from the same sample, sequenced in a study of response to subunit inactivated influenza vaccine. TCRdb called the RT-PCR reads again in MiXCR, with one record for every CDR3 protein. The sample comprises more than 550,000 distinct CDR3 sequences, approximately 10% of which are singletons, and more than 9.5% rests with the top ten. These same records also appear under a second study, on T cells expressing NK-cell markers. That work states: Production of TCR beta cDNA relied on 5'RACE template switching with UMIs.

The sample in question was PBMCs from blood, obtained on the day of vaccination. The origin of the receptors is a man aged 50 to 59 who received an inactivated influenza vaccine.

This clonotype was seen more than once but under ten times. The chain carries TRBV7-2 and TRBJ2-7; tentatively, D is TRBD1 (6 bases). CDR3 length equals 15 residues. Trimming stripped 4 bases from V and 2 bases from J, with 15 bases between. Germline V CDR1 and CDR2: SGHTA, FQGNSA. Here the CDR3 DNA reads TGTGCCAGCAGCTCACAGGGATTTTCGGCCTACGAGCAGTACTTC. Its protein is CASSSQGFSAYEQYF.

This clonotype was seen at least ten times. The chain uses TRBV30 and TRBJ2-7; 9 bases fit TRBD1. V trimming: 1 base; J trimming: 5 bases; junction bases outside the gene matches: 6. CDR3 length: 14 residues. Germline-derived CDR1 and CDR2 are GTSNPN and SVGIG (reference sequence). The CDR3 is CAWSAGQGWNEQYF. CDR3 in DNA: TGTGCCTGGAGTGCTGGACAGGGGTGGAACGAGCAGTACTTC.

The chain recombines TRBV5-1 with TRBJ2-7; no clear D. Germline V CDR1 and CDR2: SGHRS, YFSETQ. The CDR3 covers 14 residues. The V end was cut by 4 bases, the J end by 6 bases, with 17 bases between. Here the CDR3 reads CASSPGDVNLEQYF. DNA for the CDR3: TGCGCCAGCAGCCCCGGAGACGTCAATCTCGAGCAGTACTTC.

In this sample, this clonotype turned up many times. This chain uses TRBV28 with TRBJ1-5; D might be TRBD1 (5 bases). Deletions cut 4 bases from V and 7 bases from J, with 8 bases between. The germline CDR1 and CDR2 sequences are MDHEN and SYDVKM. This CDR3 contains 12 residues. CDR3 coding DNA: TGTGCCAGCAGTTCGAGGGGACAGCCCCAGCATTTT. It is translated as CASSSRGQPQHF.

This rearrangement joins TRBV7-8 to TRBJ2-1; 10 positions agree with TRBD2. The J segment lost 7 bases and the V segment lost 7 bases, leaving 10 bases of the junction unmatched. This CDR3 is built from 15 residues. Per the germline V gene, CDR1 is SGHVS and CDR2 is FQNEAQ. CDR3 nucleotide sequence: TGTGCCAGCACCAATAGCGGGGGGTCTCGTAATGAGCAGTTCTTC. Translation: CASTNSGGSRNEQFF.

The chain uses TRBV28 and TRBJ1-5, with a tentative D call TRBD1 (6 bases). Germline V gene lookup returns CDR1 MDHEN and CDR2 SYDVKM. V lost 6 bases and J lost 6, with 18 bases in between. This CDR3 spans 15 amino acids. This CDR3 reads CASRSEQGSSQPQHF. In DNA, the CDR3 is TGTGCCAGCAGGTCCGAACAGGGTTCCTCTCAGCCCCAGCATTTT.

This clonotype was seen repeatedly, ten times or more. The J gene is TRBJ2-1, the V gene TRBV5-1; TRBD1 agrees at 9 bases. The CDR3 totals 18 residues. V shed 0 bases, J shed 0 bases, and the junction held 7 bases outside the gene matches. Per the germline V gene, CDR1 is SGHRS and CDR2 is YFSETQ. CDR3 amino acids: CASSLGTGALSSYNEQFF. The CDR3 DNA reads TGCGCCAGCAGCTTGGGGACAGGGGCATTGAGCTCCTACAATGAGCAGTTCTTC.

This clonotype appeared many times. The chain links TRBV27 to TRBJ1-6, with D hard to call. CDR1 and CDR2 from the germline V gene are MNHEY and SMNVEV (reference sequence). This CDR3 has 20 amino acids. Trimming removed 2 bases from V and 0 bases from J, with 20 bases in between. For the CDR3, the DNA is TGTGCCAGCAGTTTAACGTTACTGAATAACCCTGGCTCCTATAATTCACCCCTCCACTTT. It yields the protein CASSLTLLNNPGSYNSPLHF.

The sample holds many counts of this clonotype. The chain is built from TRBV6-2 or TRBV6-3 and TRBJ2-4; D unclear. This CDR3 has 13 residues. Germline loops: CDR1 MNHEY, CDR2 SVGEGT. The V end lost 5 bases, the J end lost 13 bases, and 18 bases lay between the germline ends. CDR3 sequence reads: CASSMVDIFHQYF. In DNA, the CDR3 is TGTGCCAGCAGTATGGTCGACATTTTCCACCAGTACTTC.

The chain employs TRBV12-3 or TRBV12-4 and TRBJ2-7; either TRBD1 or TRBD2 may supply D (5 bases each). With 1 base removed from V and 5 bases from J, the gap between germline ends came to 15 bases. The CDR3 runs to 15 residues. CDR3 protein: CASSLGGTLTDEQYF. In nucleotides, the CDR3 is TGTGCCAGCAGTTTAGGTGGGACCCTCACCGACGAGCAGTACTTC.

This clonotype was found a few times. This chain links TRBV20-1 with TRBJ2-3, with TRBD1 identical over 11 bases. The CDR3 extends over 15 amino acids. Germline loops: CDR1 DFQATT, CDR2 SNEGSKA (reference sequence). With 1 base clipped from V and 3 bases from J, the junction kept 3 bases outside the gene matches. CDR3 sequence: CSARGDRGGTDTQYF. The DNA of the CDR3 is TGCAGTGCTAGAGGGGACAGGGGGGGGACAGATACGCAGTATTTT.

This clonotype turned up a few times. The chain links TRBV10-2 to TRBJ2-4; possible D gene TRBD1, 5 bases. Germline V gene sequence: CDR1 WSHSY, CDR2 SAAADI. The CDR3 loop spans 14 amino acids. Trimming left V 4 bases short and J 7 bases short, with 14 bases between. The chain's CDR3 is CASSVGPSGNIQYF. CDR3 coding DNA: TGCGCCAGCAGTGTTGGACCGTCAGGGAACATTCAGTACTTC.

This clonotype has only a few counts. The chain carries TRBV4-3 and TRBJ2-3, with D perhaps assigned TRBD1 or TRBD2 (5 bases each). The CDR3 covers 17 residues. Trimming pared 0 bases from V and 1 base from J, leaving 14 bases between. Germline V gives CDR1 LGHNA, CDR2 YSLEER. CDR3 sequence: CASSQDGGGWGTDTQYF. The CDR3 nucleotides are TGCGCCAGCAGCCAAGATGGTGGGGGTTGGGGCACAGATACGCAGTATTTT.

This clonotype was counted ten times or more. The chain is built from TRBV19 and TRBJ2-3, with D possibly being TRBD1 (5 bases). CDR1 is LNHDA and CDR2 is SQIVND in the germline V gene (reference sequence). V was trimmed by 4 bases and J by 3 bases, leaving 14 bases between them. The CDR3 is 15 residues long. CDR3 amino acids: CASSTAGHRTDTQYF. DNA for the CDR3: TGTGCCAGTAGTACGGCAGGGCATAGGACAGATACGCAGTATTTT.

This clonotype was detected only a few times. The chain links TRBV12-3 or TRBV12-4 to TRBJ1-2; D uncertain. The V end was cut by 3 bases, the J end by 3 bases, with 11 bases between. CDR3 length: 14 residues. CDR3 coding DNA: TGTGCCAGCAGTTTCCGGCGGAGTGACTATGGCTACACCTTC. Its translation is CASSFRRSDYGYTF.

This clonotype has only a few counts. The CDR3 here is CASSEGVLNQPQHF. In DNA form, the CDR3 reads TGTGCCAGCAGTGAAGGGGTACTCAATCAGCCCCAGCATTTT. This chain joins TRBV6-1 and TRBJ1-5; D not certain. The length of the CDR3 is 14 residues. CDR1 and CDR2 (germline): MNHNS, SASEGT. V lost 1 base and J lost 3, with 7 bases in between.

The chain is built from TRBV6-1 and TRBJ1-2; D unclear. The CDR3 consists of 14 residues. Germline CDR1 reads MNHNS; CDR2 reads SASEGT. Trimming removed 5 bases from V and 8 bases from J, with 18 bases in between. In nucleotides, the CDR3 is TGTGCCAGCAGTCAAACCGGGCCTCGGAGCGGCTACACCTTC. Protein sequence: CASSQTGPRSGYTF.

This clonotype has only a few counts. V gene TRBV7-2 combines with J gene TRBJ2-1; D gene uncertain. The ends were cut back, 4 bases at V and 4 bases at J, with 8 bases in the middle. The CDR3 has 13 residues. CDR1 is SGHTA and CDR2 is FQGNSA in the germline V gene. The DNA for the CDR3 is TGTGCCAGCAGCTCCATGGGTTACAATGAGCAGTTCTTC. Its translation: CASSSMGYNEQFF.

The chain employs TRBV5-1 and TRBJ2-2; 12 bases align to TRBD2. Per germline, CDR1 SGHRS and CDR2 YFSETQ. Trimming took 3 bases from V and 6 from J; bases not matched to a gene: 3. The CDR3 loop spans 15 amino acids. The chain's CDR3 is CASSSSGGAAGELFF. CDR3 sequence (DNA): TGCGCCAGCAGCTCTAGCGGGGGGGCCGCCGGGGAGCTGTTTTTT. The whole variable domain, filled in from reference TRBV5-1 and TRBJ2-2, reads KAGVTQTPRYLIKTRGQQVTLSCSPISGHRSVSWYQQTPGQGLQFLFEYFSETQRNKGNFPGRFSGRQFSNSRSEMNVSTLELGDSALYLCASSSSGGAAGELFFGEGSRLTVL.

The chain recombines TRBV12-3 or TRBV12-4 with TRBJ1-3; tentative D call: TRBD1 (6 bases). V was cut by 3 bases and J by 8 bases, with 14 bases left in between. This CDR3 is 14 amino acids long. The CDR3 region has the DNA TGTGCCAGCAGTTTCCAGGGGTTGGGATACACCATATATTTT. Its translation is CASSFQGLGYTIYF.

This clonotype occurred a few times. The chain recombines TRBV14 with TRBJ2-3; unclear D gene. Germline CDR1 is SGHDN and CDR2 is FVKESK. The CDR3 has 14 amino acids. Trimming cost V 6 bases and J 2 bases, with 12 bases left between them. CDR3 loop: CASSWSAHTDTQYF. In DNA form, the CDR3 reads TGTGCCAGCAGTTGGTCAGCACACACAGATACGCAGTATTTT.

This clonotype was observed a few times. The chain recombines TRBV24-1 with TRBJ2-1; D tentatively fits TRBD1 or TRBD2 (5 bases each). The CDR3 totals 16 residues. Germline lookup yields CDR1 KGHDR and CDR2 SFDVKD. Trimming cost V 4 bases and J 4 bases, with 16 bases left between them. This CDR3 reads CATSDQGRINYNEQFF. The DNA of the CDR3 is TGTGCCACCAGTGACCAGGGACGGATAAATTACAATGAGCAGTTCTTC.

This clonotype has more than one count but fewer than ten. The chain has TRBV20-1 and TRBJ1-2; tentative D call: TRBD1 (6 bases). The V gene lost 5 bases and the J gene lost 6 bases, with 16 bases spanning the gap. Germline assignment: CDR1 DFQATT and CDR2 SNEGSKA (reference sequence). CDR3 length: 13 amino acids. The CDR3 reads CSAGRGIGDGYTF. The CDR3 region has the DNA TGCAGTGCTGGCAGGGGCATCGGCGATGGCTACACCTTC.

This clonotype came up a few times. V is TRBV11-1 and J is TRBJ2-5, with D perhaps matching TRBD2 (6 bases). Trimming removed 5 bases from V and 4 bases from J, with 20 bases in between. The CDR3 covers 16 residues. The germline V gene has CDR1 SGHAT and CDR2 FQDESV (reference sequence). In nucleotides, the CDR3 is TGTGCCAGCAGCACGCGGGACGCCCTTCCTCCAGAGACCCAGTACTTC. Residues: CASSTRDALPPETQYF.

This clonotype was observed a handful of times. The chain is built from TRBV20-1 and TRBJ2-1, with TRBD2 identical over 8 bases. Germline V CDR1 and CDR2: DFQATT, SNEGSKA (reference sequence). The CDR3 consists of 16 residues. Trimming at V came to 0 bases and at J to 4 bases, leaving 8 bases not matched to a gene. The CDR3 is CSARDRETSEYNEQFF. For the CDR3, the DNA is TGCAGTGCTAGAGATCGGGAGACTAGCGAGTACAATGAGCAGTTCTTC.

This clonotype was observed a handful of times. The gene calls are TRBV7-8 and TRBJ1-5; possibly TRBD1 for D (5 bases). The germline V and J ends were trimmed by 1 base and 0 bases, with 10 bases remaining between them. Germline lookup yields CDR1 SGHVS and CDR2 FQNEAQ. The CDR3 covers 16 residues. The CDR3 DNA sequence: TGTGCCAGCAGCTTAGTCGAGGGGACTAGCAATCAGCCCCAGCATTTT. Encoded protein: CASSLVEGTSNQPQHF.

The chain joins TRBV29-1 to TRBJ1-2; tentative D call: TRBD1 (5 bases). CDR3 length: 15 amino acids. Germline assignment: CDR1 SQVTM and CDR2 ANQGSEA. The V end lost 3 bases, the J end lost 0 bases, and 14 bases lay between the germline ends. The CDR3 bases are TGCAGCGTTGAGCTAGGGGTCCCAGCTAACTATGGCTACACCTTC. Amino acids: CSVELGVPANYGYTF. Full variable domain (outside the CDR3, taken from reference TRBV29-1 and TRBJ1-2): SAVISQKPSRDICQRGTSLTIQCQVDSQVTMMFWYRQQPGQSLTLIATANQGSEATYESGFVIDKFPISRPNLTFSTLTVSNMSPEDSSIYLCSVELGVPANYGYTFGSGTRLTVV.

This clonotype has ten or more counts. CDR3 in DNA: TGCAGCGTGTTCGTCCCCGGATCGGGAAAGCAGTACTTC. It translates to CSVFVPGSGKQYF. This chain joins TRBV29-1 and TRBJ2-7; weak D call: TRBD2 (5 bases). V lost 6 bases, J lost 8 bases, and 20 bases lay in between. The CDR3 is 13 residues long. Germline lookup yields CDR1 SQVTM and CDR2 ANQGSEA.

The J gene is TRBJ1-1, the V gene TRBV2, with TRBD1 matching 8 bases. The CDR3 length is 15 residues. V was clipped by 6 bases and J by 6 bases; unmatched bases: 12. Germline V CDR1 and CDR2: SNHLY, FYNNEI. The CDR3 spells CASRAQGVGTAEAFF. The DNA of the CDR3 is TGTGCCAGCAGGGCACAGGGGGTAGGGACAGCTGAAGCTTTCTTT.

The chain links TRBV9 to TRBJ1-6; no firm D call. The CDR3 has 17 amino acids. Trimming took 0 bases from V and 11 from J, leaving 21 bases between them. The germline V gene encodes CDR1 SGDLS and CDR2 YYNGEE. The CDR3: CASSVVPGVGLQTPLHF. In DNA, the CDR3 is TGTGCCAGCAGCGTAGTCCCCGGGGTAGGGTTGCAGACACCCCTCCACTTT.